The T cell receptor beta chain described here comes from a study of T-cell reconstitution after alpha-beta-depleted transplantation in children. The TCRbeta library incorporated unique molecular identifiers. TCRdb re-derived calls from the PCR reads in MiXCR, one entry per CDR3 protein. The sample shows hundreds of thousands of distinct CDR3 sequences, approximately 14% of them seen only once. Details on this clonotype: The antigen is unknown.

This CDR3 has 14 residues. V was clipped by 0 bases and J by 4 bases, with 9 bases between them. In germline, CDR1 is SGHRS, CDR2 YFSETQ. General study findings and limits: Several hundred expanded graft clones reportedly were the source of alpha-beta T cells about two months after transplant. It was surviving recipient T cells and thymic progenitors that gave some patients high TCRbeta diversity at day 60. Newly generated T cells supplied most T-cell counts and diversity one year post-transplant.

The sequenced sample was PBMCs, obtained before TCRalphabeta/CD19-depleted stem cell transplant. The sequence was collected from a girl under 10 years old with congenital amegakaryocytic thrombocytopenia, due to receive a stem cell transplant. This chain links TRBV5-1 with TRBJ2-3, with D unclear. The CDR3 region has the DNA TGCGCCAGCAGCTTGGAACCGGTTGCAGATACGCAGTATTTT. Amino acids: CASSLEPVADTQYF.